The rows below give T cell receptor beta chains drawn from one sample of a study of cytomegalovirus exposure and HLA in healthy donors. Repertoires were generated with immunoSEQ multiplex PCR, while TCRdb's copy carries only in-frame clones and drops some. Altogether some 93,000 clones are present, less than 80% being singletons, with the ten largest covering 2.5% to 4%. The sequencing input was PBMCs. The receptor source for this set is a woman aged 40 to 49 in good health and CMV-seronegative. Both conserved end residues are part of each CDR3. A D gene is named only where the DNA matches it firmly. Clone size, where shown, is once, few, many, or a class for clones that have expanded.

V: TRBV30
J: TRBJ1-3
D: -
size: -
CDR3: CASQAGNTIYF
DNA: TGTGCCTCCCAGGCGGGAAACACCATATATTTT

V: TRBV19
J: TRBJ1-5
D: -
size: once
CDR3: CASSIERGMAGNQPQHF
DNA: TGTGCCAGTAGTATCGAAAGGGGCATGGCGGGCAATCAGCCCCAGCATTTT

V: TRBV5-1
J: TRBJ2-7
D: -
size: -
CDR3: CASSQGLPTYEQYF
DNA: TGCGCCAGCAGCCAGGGGCTCCCGACCTACGAGCAGTACTTC

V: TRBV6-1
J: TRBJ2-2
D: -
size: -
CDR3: CASSSLVAGELFF
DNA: TGTGCCAGCAGTTCTCTAGTAGCCGGGGAGCTGTTTTTT

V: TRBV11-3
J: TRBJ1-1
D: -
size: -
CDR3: CASSFGSGEAFF
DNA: TGTGCCAGCAGCTTCGGATCGGGAGAAGCTTTCTTT

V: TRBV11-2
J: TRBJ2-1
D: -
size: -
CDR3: CASTHLRRGNEQFF
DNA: TGTGCCAGCACCCACCTTAGACGCGGCAATGAGCAGTTCTTC

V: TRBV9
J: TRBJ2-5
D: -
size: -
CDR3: CASSSGGGETQYF
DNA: TGTGCCAGCAGCTCAGGAGGTGGAGAGACCCAGTACTTC

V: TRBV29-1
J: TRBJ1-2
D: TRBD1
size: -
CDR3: CSVERRDRSNYGYTF
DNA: TGCAGCGTGGAGCGTCGGGACAGAAGTAACTATGGCTACACCTTC

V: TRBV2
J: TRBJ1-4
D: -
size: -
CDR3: CASSATGVNNEKLFF
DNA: TGTGCCAGCAGTGCGACAGGAGTCAACAATGAAAAACTGTTTTTT

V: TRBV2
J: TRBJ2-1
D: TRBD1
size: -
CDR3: CASYTGGLGNEQFF
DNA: TGTGCCAGCTATACAGGGGGCCTTGGCAATGAGCAGTTCTTC

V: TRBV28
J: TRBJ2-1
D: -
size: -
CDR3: CASSSFKPSYNEQFF
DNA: TGTGCCAGCAGCTCCTTCAAGCCCTCCTACAATGAGCAGTTCTTC

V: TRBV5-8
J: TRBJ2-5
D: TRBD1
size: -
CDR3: CASSFGTGQETQYF
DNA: TGTGCCAGCAGCTTTGGGACAGGGCAGGAGACCCAGTACTTC

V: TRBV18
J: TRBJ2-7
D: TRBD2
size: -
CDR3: CASSQTSGEARNEQYF
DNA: TGTGCCAGCTCCCAGACTAGCGGAGAAGCGAGGAACGAGCAGTACTTC

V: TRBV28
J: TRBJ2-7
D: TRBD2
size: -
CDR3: CASSLRPWGLAGFSEQYF
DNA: TGTGCCAGCAGTTTACGGCCCTGGGGGTTAGCGGGATTCAGCGAGCAGTACTTC

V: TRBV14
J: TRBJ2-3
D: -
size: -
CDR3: CASSSPGPPHSTDTQYF
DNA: TGTGCCAGCAGCTCCCCGGGTCCCCCCCATAGCACAGATACGCAGTATTTT

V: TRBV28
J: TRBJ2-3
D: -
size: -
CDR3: CASSRGISGTRTDTQYF
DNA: TGTGCCAGCAGTCGAGGCATATCAGGGACTCGCACAGATACGCAGTATTTT

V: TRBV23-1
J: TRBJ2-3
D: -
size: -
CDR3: CASSPGADTQYF
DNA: TGCGCCAGCAGTCCGGGAGCAGATACGCAGTATTTT

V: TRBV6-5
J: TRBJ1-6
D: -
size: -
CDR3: CASSYSDTLGSPLHF
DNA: TGTGCCAGCAGTTACTCGGACACCTTGGGTTCACCCCTCCACTTT

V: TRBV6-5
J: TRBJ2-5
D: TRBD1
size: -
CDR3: CASSRQGATEETQYF
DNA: TGTGCCAGCAGTCGACAGGGGGCCACGGAAGAGACCCAGTACTTC

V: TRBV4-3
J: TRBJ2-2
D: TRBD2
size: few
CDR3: CASSQGGSGSPAGELFF
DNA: TGCGCCAGCAGCCAAGGGGGCAGCGGGAGTCCGGCCGGGGAGCTGTTTTTT

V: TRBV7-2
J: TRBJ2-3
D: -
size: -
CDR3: CASRHRLRTSTDTQYF
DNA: TGTGCCAGCAGGCACCGACTTCGAACTAGCACAGATACGCAGTATTTT

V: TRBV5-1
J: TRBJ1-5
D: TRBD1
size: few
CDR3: CASSYGTGLDQPQHF
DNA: TGCGCCAGCAGCTACGGGACAGGTCTCGATCAGCCCCAGCATTTT

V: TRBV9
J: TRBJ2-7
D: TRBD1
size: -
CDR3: CASSGTGGYEQYF
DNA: TGTGCCAGCAGCGGGACAGGGGGCTACGAGCAGTACTTC

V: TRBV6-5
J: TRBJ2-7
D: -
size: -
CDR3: CASSYSRLLIYEQYF
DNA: TGTGCCAGCAGTTACTCGAGATTGCTGATCTACGAGCAGTACTTC

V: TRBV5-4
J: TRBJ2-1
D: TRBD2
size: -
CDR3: CASSSPNIRGSNEQFF
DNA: TGTGCCAGCAGCTCGCCCAACATTCGCGGGAGCAATGAGCAGTTCTTC

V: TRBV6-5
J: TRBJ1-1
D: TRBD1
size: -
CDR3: CASKRQGGNTEAFF
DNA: TGTGCCAGCAAGCGACAGGGGGGGAACACTGAAGCTTTCTTT

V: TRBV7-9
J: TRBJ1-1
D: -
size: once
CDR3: CASSFGGNTEAFF
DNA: TGTGCCAGCAGCTTTGGAGGGAACACTGAAGCTTTCTTT